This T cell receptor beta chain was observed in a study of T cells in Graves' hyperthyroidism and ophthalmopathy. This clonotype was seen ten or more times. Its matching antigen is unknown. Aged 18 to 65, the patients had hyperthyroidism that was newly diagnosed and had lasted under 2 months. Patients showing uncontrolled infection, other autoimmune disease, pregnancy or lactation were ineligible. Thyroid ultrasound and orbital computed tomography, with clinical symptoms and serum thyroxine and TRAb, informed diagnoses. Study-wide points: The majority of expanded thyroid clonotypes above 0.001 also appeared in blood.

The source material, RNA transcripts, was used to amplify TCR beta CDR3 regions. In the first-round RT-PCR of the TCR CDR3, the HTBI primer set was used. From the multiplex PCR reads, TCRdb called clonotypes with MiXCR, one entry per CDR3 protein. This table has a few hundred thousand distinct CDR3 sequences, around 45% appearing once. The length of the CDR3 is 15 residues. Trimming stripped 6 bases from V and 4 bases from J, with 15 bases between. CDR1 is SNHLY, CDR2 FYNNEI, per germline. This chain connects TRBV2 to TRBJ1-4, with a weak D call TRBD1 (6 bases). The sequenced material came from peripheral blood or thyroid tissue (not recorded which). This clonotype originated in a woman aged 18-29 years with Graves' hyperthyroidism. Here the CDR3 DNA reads TGTGCCAGCAGGAGAGCGGGGGGGCTTAATGAAAAACTGTTTTTT. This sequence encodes CASRRAGGLNEKLFF.